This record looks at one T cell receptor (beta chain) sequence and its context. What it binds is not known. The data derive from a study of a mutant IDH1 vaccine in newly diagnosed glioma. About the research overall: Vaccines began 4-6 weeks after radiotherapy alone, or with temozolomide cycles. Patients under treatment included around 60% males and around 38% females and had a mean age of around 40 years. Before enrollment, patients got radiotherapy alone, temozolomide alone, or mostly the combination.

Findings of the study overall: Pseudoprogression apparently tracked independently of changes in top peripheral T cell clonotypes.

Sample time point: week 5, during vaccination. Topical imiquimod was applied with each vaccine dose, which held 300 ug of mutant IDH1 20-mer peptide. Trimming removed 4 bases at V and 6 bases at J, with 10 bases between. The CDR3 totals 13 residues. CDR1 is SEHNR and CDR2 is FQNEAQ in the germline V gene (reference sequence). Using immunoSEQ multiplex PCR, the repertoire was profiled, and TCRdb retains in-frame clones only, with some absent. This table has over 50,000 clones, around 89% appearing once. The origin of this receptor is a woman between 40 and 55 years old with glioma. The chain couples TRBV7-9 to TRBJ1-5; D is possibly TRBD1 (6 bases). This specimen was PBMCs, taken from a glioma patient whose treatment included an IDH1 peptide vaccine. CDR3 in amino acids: CASSSGEFQPQHF. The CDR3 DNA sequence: TGTGCCAGCAGCTCAGGGGAGTTTCAGCCCCAGCATTTT.